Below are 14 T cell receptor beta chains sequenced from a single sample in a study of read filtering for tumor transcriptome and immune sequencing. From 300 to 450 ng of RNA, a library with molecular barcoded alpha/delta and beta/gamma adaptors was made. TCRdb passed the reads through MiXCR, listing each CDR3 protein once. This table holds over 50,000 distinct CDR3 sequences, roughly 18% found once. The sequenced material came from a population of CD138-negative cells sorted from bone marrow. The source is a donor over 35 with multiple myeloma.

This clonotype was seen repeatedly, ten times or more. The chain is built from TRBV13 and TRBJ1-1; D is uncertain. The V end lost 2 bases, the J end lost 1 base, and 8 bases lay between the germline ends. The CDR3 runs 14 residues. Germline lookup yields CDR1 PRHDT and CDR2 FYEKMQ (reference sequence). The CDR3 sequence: CASSLSPANTEAFF. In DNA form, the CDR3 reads TGTGCCAGCAGCTTATCCCCGGCGAACACTGAAGCTTTCTTT.

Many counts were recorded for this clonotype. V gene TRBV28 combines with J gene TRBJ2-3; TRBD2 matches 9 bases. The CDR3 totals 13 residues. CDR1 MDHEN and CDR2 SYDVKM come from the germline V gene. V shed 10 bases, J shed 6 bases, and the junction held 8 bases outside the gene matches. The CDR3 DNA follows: TGTGCCACTTTGCGGGAGGGCCCGGATACGCAGTATTTT. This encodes CATLREGPDTQYF.

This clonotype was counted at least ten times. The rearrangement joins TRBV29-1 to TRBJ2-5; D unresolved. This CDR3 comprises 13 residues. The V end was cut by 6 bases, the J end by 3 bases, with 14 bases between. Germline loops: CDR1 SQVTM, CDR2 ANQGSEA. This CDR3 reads CSVLFNYKETQYF. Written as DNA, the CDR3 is TGCAGCGTCCTATTTAACTATAAAGAGACCCAGTACTTC. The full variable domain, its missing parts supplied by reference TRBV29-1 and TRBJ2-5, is SAVISQKPSRDICQRGTSLTIQCQVDSQVTMMFWYRQQPGQSLTLIATANQGSEATYESGFVIDKFPISRPNLTFSTLTVSNMSPEDSSIYLCSVLFNYKETQYFGPGTRLLVL.

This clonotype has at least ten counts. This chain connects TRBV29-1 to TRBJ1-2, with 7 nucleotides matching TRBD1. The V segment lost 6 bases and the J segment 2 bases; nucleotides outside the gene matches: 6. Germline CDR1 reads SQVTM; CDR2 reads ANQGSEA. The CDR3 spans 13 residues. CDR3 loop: CSVEGQTNYGYTF. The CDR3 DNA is TGCAGCGTGGAGGGACAGACAAACTATGGCTACACCTTC.

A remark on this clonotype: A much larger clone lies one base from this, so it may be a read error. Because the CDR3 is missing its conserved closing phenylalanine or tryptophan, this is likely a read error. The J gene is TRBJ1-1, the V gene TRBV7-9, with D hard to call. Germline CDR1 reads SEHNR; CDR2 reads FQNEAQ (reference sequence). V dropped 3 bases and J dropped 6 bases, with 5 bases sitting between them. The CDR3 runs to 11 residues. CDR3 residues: CASSFYSEAFL. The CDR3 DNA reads TGTGCCAGCAGCTTTTATTCTGAAGCTTTCCTT.

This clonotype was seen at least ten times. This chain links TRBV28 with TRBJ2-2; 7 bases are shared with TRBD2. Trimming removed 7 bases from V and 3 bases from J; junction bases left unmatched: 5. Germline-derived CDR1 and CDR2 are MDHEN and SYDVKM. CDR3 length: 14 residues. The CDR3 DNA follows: TGTGCCAGCAAGCGGGGCCCGGACACCGGGGAGCTGTTTTTT. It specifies CASKRGPDTGELFF.

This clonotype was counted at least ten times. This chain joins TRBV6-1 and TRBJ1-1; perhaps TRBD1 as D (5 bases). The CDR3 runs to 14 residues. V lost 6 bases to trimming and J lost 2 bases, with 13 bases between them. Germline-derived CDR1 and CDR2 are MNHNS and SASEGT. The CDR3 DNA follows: TGTGCCAGCAGCATCCTGGGGGGAAACACTGAAGCTTTCTTT. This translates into CASSILGGNTEAFF.

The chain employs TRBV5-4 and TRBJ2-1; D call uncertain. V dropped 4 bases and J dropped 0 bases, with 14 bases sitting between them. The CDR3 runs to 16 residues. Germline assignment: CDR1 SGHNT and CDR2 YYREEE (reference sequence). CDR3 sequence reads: CASSPMWDSSYNEQFF. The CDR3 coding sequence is TGTGCCAGCAGCCCTATGTGGGATAGCTCCTACAATGAGCAGTTCTTC.

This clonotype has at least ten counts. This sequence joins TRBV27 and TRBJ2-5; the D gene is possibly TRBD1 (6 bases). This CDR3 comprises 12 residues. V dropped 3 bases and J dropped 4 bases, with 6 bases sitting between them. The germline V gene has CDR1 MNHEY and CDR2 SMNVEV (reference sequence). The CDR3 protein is CASSFRGETQYF. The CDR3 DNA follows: TGTGCCAGCAGTTTCAGGGGAGAGACCCAGTACTTC.

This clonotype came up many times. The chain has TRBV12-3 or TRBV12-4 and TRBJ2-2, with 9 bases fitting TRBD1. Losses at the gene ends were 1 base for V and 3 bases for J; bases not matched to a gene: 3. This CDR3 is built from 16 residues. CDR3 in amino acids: CASSLEGQGHTGELFF. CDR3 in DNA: TGTGCCAGCAGTTTAGAGGGACAGGGCCACACCGGGGAGCTGTTTTTT.

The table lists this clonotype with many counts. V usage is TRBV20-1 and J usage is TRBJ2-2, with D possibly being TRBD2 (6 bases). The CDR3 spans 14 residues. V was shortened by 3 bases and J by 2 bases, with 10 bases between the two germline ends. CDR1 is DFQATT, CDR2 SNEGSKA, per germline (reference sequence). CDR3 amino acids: CSASTGTNTGELFF. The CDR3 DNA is TGCAGTGCTAGTACGGGGACTAACACCGGGGAGCTGTTTTTT.

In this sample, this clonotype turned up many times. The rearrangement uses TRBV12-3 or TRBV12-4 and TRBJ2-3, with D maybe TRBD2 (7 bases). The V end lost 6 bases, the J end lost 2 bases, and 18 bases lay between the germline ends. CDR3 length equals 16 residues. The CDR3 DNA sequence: TGTGCCAGCAGCCTATGGGGGGGGGGCCTCACAGATACGCAGTATTTT. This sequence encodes CASSLWGGGLTDTQYF.

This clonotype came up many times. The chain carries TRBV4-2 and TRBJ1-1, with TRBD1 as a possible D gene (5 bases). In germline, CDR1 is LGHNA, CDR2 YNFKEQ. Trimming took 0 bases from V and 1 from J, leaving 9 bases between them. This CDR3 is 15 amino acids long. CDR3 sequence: CASSQDSGGNTEAFF. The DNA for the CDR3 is TGTGCCAGCAGCCAAGATAGTGGGGGGAACACTGAAGCTTTCTTT.

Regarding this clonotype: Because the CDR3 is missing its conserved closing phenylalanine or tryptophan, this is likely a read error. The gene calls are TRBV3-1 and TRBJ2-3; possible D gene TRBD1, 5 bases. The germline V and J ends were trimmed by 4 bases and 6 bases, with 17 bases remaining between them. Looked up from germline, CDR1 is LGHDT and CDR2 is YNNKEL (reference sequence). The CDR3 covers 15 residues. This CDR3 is CASSPKEGVTDTQYL. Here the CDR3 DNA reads TGTGCCAGCAGCCCTAAAGAAGGGGTGACGGATACGCAGTATTTG.